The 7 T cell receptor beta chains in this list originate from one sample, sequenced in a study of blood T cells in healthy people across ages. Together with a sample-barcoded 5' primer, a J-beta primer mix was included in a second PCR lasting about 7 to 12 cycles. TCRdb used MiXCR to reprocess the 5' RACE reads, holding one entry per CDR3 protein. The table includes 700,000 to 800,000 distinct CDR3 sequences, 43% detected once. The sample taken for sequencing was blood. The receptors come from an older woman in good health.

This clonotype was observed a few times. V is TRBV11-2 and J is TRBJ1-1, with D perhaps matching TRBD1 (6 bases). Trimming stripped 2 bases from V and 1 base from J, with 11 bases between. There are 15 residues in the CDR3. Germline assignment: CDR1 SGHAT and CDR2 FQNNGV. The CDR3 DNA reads TGTGCCAGCAGCTTACCGAGGGGGGAGAACACTGAAGCTTTCTTT. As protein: CASSLPRGENTEAFF.

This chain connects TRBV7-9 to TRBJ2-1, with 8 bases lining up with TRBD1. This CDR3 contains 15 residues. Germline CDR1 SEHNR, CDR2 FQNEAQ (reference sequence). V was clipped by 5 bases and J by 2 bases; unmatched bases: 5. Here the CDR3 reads CASSGRTGPYNEQFF. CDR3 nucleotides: TGTGCCAGCAGCGGCCGGACAGGGCCCTACAATGAGCAGTTCTTC.

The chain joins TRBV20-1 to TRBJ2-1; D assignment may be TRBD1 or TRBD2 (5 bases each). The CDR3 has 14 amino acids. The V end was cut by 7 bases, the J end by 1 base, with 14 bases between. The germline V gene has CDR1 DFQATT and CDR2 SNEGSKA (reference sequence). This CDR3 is CSVSEGSSYNEQFF. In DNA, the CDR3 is TGCAGTGTCTCTGAGGGGTCGTCCTACAATGAGCAGTTCTTC.

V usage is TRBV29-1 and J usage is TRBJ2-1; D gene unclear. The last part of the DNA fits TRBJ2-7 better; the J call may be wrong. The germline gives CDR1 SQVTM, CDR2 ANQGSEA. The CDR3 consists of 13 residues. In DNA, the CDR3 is TGCAGCGTTGAACAGAGCTCCTACAATGAGCAGTACTTC. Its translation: CSVEQSSYNEQYF.

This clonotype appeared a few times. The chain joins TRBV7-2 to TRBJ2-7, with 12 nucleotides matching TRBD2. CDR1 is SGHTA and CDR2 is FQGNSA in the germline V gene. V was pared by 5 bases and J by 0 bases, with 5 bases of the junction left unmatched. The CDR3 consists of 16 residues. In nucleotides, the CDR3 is TGTGCCAGCAGCCAGGGACTAGCGGGCCTCTCCTACGAGCAGTACTTC. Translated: CASSQGLAGLSYEQYF.

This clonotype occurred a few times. CDR3 loop: CASSVEGAGETQYF. Written as DNA, the CDR3 is TGTGCCAGCAGTGTTGAGGGGGCTGGGGAGACCCAGTACTTC. This chain connects TRBV2 to TRBJ2-7; 7 nucleotides agree with TRBD1. The DNA end lines up better with TRBJ2-5; the J call may be wrong. CDR1 is SNHLY, CDR2 FYNNEI, per germline. The length of the CDR3 is 14 residues.

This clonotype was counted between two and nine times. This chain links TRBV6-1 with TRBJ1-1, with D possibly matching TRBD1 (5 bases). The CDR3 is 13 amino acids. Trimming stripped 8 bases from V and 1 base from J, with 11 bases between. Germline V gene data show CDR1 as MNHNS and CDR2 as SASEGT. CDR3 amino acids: CASPRESNTEAFF. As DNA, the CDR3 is TGTGCCAGCCCCAGGGAATCGAACACTGAAGCTTTCTTT.